Each of the 30 T cell receptor beta chains below was sequenced from the same sample in a study of blood T cell repertoires in COVID-19. The repertoire was sequenced with immunoSEQ multiplex PCR; TCRdb's copy has only in-frame clones and lacks some. The repertoire holds under 200,000 clones, with more than 70% as singletons. The sequenced sample consisted of peripheral blood. These receptors were collected from a man aged 18 to 30 with active or convalescent COVID-19.

This clone occurred a few times. The same CDR3 is also encoded by other DNA sequences in this sample. This chain uses TRBV19 with TRBJ2-5; 11 positions match TRBD2. In germline, CDR1 is LNHDA, CDR2 SQIVND (reference sequence). The CDR3 is 14 residues long. Germline trimming cut 6 bases from V and 1 base from J; bases unmatched to any gene: 1. The CDR3 loop reads CASRTSGTQETQYF. As DNA, the CDR3 is TGTGCCAGTAGGACTAGCGGGACCCAAGAGACCCAGTACTTC.

The V call is TRBV6-2 or TRBV6-3, the J call TRBJ2-7; 8 bases are a match to TRBD2. Trimming removed 2 bases from V and 2 bases from J; junction bases left unmatched: 2. This CDR3 is 14 amino acids long. The germline V gene has CDR1 MNHEY and CDR2 SVGEGT. The CDR3 DNA sequence: TGTGCCAGCAGTTACCTCGGGAGGGCCTACGAGCAGTACTTC. Translating gives CASSYLGRAYEQYF.

J is TRBJ2-7 and V is TRBV18; 9 nucleotides align to TRBD1. Germline V CDR1 and CDR2: KGHSH, LQKENI. There are 15 residues in the CDR3. V dropped 5 bases and J dropped 9; count of bases not matched to a gene: 14. CDR3 loop: CASSAVGQGLSAQYF. Here the CDR3 DNA reads TGTGCCAGCTCAGCCGTGGGACAGGGTTTGTCGGCGCAGTACTTC.

The chain employs TRBV9 and TRBJ2-7, with 9 bases lining up with TRBD2. CDR3 size: 15 residues. J was trimmed by 6 bases and V by 0 bases; bases with no gene match: 7. Germline values: CDR1 SGDLS, CDR2 YYNGEE. For the CDR3, the DNA is TGTGCCAGCAGCGTAGATCCTAGCGGGATCTCCGAGCAGTACTTC. It is translated as CASSVDPSGISEQYF.

The rearrangement joins TRBV5-1 to TRBJ2-5; TRBD2 matches at 7 bases. Germline V gene data show CDR1 as SGHRS and CDR2 as YFSETQ. The V segment lost 4 bases and the J segment 5 bases; nucleotides outside the gene matches: 8. The CDR3 extends over 14 amino acids. CDR3 sequence: CASSSGTPGETQYF. Written as DNA, the CDR3 is TGCGCCAGCAGCAGCGGGACCCCTGGGGAGACCCAGTACTTC.

V usage is TRBV18 and J usage is TRBJ1-6, with 9 bases identical to TRBD1. Germline lookup yields CDR1 KGHSH and CDR2 LQKENI. The V and J ends lost 4 bases and 2 bases, in that order; junction bases with no gene match: 6. This CDR3 has 17 residues. Here the CDR3 reads CASSLTGGAAYNSPLHF. CDR3 DNA: TGTGCCAGCTCACTTACAGGGGGCGCCGCCTATAATTCACCCCTCCACTTT.

CDR3 protein: CASSIGGGAGGYTF. CDR3 coding DNA: TGTGCCAGTAGTATCGGAGGGGGCGCCGGTGGCTACACCTTC. The chain recombines TRBV19 with TRBJ1-2; 7 bases line up with TRBD1. This CDR3 spans 14 amino acids. With V trimmed by 3 bases and J by 7 bases, 8 bases remained unmatched. Germline CDR1 and CDR2: LNHDA and SQIVND (reference sequence).

This clone showed up just a few times. The chain has TRBV7-6 and TRBJ2-5; 11 positions match TRBD2. The junction had 3 bases not matched to a gene; V was cut back by 0 bases and J by 0 bases. Looked up from germline, CDR1 is SGHVS and CDR2 is FNYEAQ. This CDR3 has 17 amino acids. The CDR3 DNA follows: TGTGCCAGCAGCTTAGCGGTAGCGGGGGGGTACCAAGAGACCCAGTACTTC. This sequence encodes CASSLAVAGGYQETQYF.

The J gene is TRBJ2-1, the V gene TRBV14; the D gene is possibly TRBD1 (6 bases). The CDR3 sequence is 16 residues long. Germline V CDR1 and CDR2: SGHDN, FVKESK. V shed 4 bases and J shed 0 bases, with 13 bases lying between them. CDR3 sequence: CASSLEQGDSYNEQFF. As DNA, the CDR3 is TGTGCCAGCAGCCTAGAACAGGGCGACTCCTACAATGAGCAGTTCTTC.

The rearrangement joins TRBV20-1 to TRBJ1-5, with D tentatively TRBD1 (6 bases). Germline V gene lookup returns CDR1 DFQATT and CDR2 SNEGSKA (reference sequence). V was pared by 3 bases and J by 3 bases, with 15 bases between. This CDR3 is built from 15 residues. CDR3 protein: CSASRGGFNNQPQHF. Written as DNA, the CDR3 is TGCAGTGCTAGTAGGGGGGGCTTTAACAATCAGCCCCAGCATTTT.

V and J are TRBV15 and TRBJ2-3; 7 bases fit TRBD1. Germline V lookup: CDR1 LNHNV, CDR2 YYDKDF (reference sequence). V was pared by 1 base and J by 3 bases, with 4 bases of the junction left unmatched. The CDR3 sequence is 15 residues long. The CDR3 DNA follows: TGTGCCACCAGCAGAGGACAGGGAGAGACAGATACGCAGTATTTT. Its protein is CATSRGQGETDTQYF.

The chain uses TRBV6-5 and TRBJ2-1, with D hard to call. The germline gives CDR1 MNHEY, CDR2 SVGAGI. The CDR3 spans 14 residues. V lost 6 bases, J lost 4 bases, and 13 bases lay in between. CDR3 amino acids: CASSSSPEYNEQFF. CDR3 sequence (DNA): TGTGCCAGCAGCAGTTCTCCGGAGTACAATGAGCAGTTCTTC.

CDR3 in DNA: TGTGCCAGTAGTCTCCGGGACAGGTCCGCAGATACGCAGTATTTT. It yields the protein CASSLRDRSADTQYF. V is TRBV19 and J is TRBJ2-3; 8 bases fit TRBD1. Losses at the gene ends were 5 bases for V and 4 bases for J; bases not matched to a gene: 8. This CDR3 region has 15 residues. In germline, CDR1 is LNHDA, CDR2 SQIVND (reference sequence).

The J gene is TRBJ2-1, the V gene TRBV28; 7 nucleotides agree with TRBD2. Germline-derived CDR1 and CDR2 are MDHEN and SYDVKM. The junction had 8 bases not matched to a gene; V was cut back by 7 bases and J by 2 bases. This CDR3 region has 15 residues. This chain's CDR3 is CASTLPGLAYNEQFF. The CDR3 bases are TGTGCCAGCACTCTCCCCGGACTAGCCTACAATGAGCAGTTCTTC.

This rearrangement joins TRBV27 to TRBJ2-1; D is possibly TRBD2 (6 bases). V was pared by 7 bases and J by 6 bases, with 19 bases between. The CDR3 extends over 15 amino acids. The germline V gene encodes CDR1 MNHEY and CDR2 SMNVEV (reference sequence). The DNA for the CDR3 is TGTGCCAGCAAGACCCTCTCCGTGGGGGGCAATGAGCAGTTCTTC. Protein: CASKTLSVGGNEQFF.

This CDR3 reads CASSLGGATDTQYF. In nucleotides, the CDR3 is TGCGCCAGCAGCTTGGGAGGTGCCACAGATACGCAGTATTTT. The J gene is TRBJ2-3, the V gene TRBV5-1; D unresolved. Germline-derived CDR1 and CDR2 are SGHRS and YFSETQ. The CDR3 is 14 amino acids. Trimming took off 0 bases at V and 2 bases at J, with 7 bases between the two ends.

The chain is built from TRBV6-5 and TRBJ1-6; no firm D call. The V end was cut by 0 bases, the J end by 6 bases, with 6 bases between. The germline CDR1 and CDR2 sequences are MNHEY and SVGAGI. This CDR3 has 14 residues. The CDR3 protein is CASSYSRSNSPLHF. CDR3 nucleotides: TGTGCCAGCAGTTACTCTCGGTCTAATTCACCCCTCCACTTT.

V and J are TRBV11-2 and TRBJ1-3; a possible D gene is TRBD1 (6 bases). This CDR3 is 16 amino acids long. Looked up from germline, CDR1 is SGHAT and CDR2 is FQNNGV. The V gene lost 2 bases and the J gene lost 0 bases, with 11 bases spanning the gap. CDR3 residues: CASSLWHRDSGNTIYF. In DNA, the CDR3 is TGTGCCAGCAGCTTATGGCACAGGGACTCTGGAAACACCATATATTTT. Full variable domain (remainder filled in from reference TRBV11-2 and TRBJ1-3): EAGVAQSPRYKIIEKRQSVAFWCNPISGHATLYWYQQILGQGPKLLIQFQNNGVVDDSQLPKDRFSAERLKGVDSTLKIQPAKLEDSAVYLCASSLWHRDSGNTIYFGEGSWLTVV.

The rearrangement links TRBV5-1 to TRBJ2-5; 13 bases map to TRBD2. CDR3 size: 16 residues. CDR1 is SGHRS, CDR2 YFSETQ, per germline. J lost 5 bases, V lost 4 bases, and 8 bases had no gene match. CDR3 amino acids: CASSQRTSGSGETQYF. As DNA, the CDR3 is TGCGCCAGCAGCCAACGGACTAGCGGGAGCGGGGAGACCCAGTACTTC.

The chain employs TRBV7-8 and TRBJ2-3; D is unresolved. This CDR3 region has 15 residues. Trimming shortened V by 5 bases and J by 3 bases, and 15 bases separated the two germline ends. Germline loops: CDR1 SGHVS, CDR2 FQNEAQ. This CDR3 is CASSLEIVLTDTQYF. CDR3 nucleotide sequence: TGTGCCAGCAGCCTAGAAATAGTACTGACAGATACGCAGTATTTT. The full variable domain, its missing parts supplied by reference TRBV7-8 and TRBJ2-3, is GAGVSQSPRYKVAKRGQDVALRCDPISGHVSLFWYQQALGQGPEFLTYFQNEAQLDKSGLPSDRFFAERPEGSVSTLKIQRTQQEDSAVYLCASSLEIVLTDTQYFGPGTRLTVL.

This clone has a single count. The chain's CDR3 is CASSSTNSYGYTF. In nucleotides, the CDR3 is TGTGCCAGCAGTTCCACCAACAGCTATGGCTACACCTTC. The V and J genes are TRBV12-3 or TRBV12-4 and TRBJ1-2; D gene unclear. The CDR3 has 13 amino acids. Trimming stripped 4 bases from V and 4 bases from J, with 10 bases between.

The chain links TRBV3-1 (or the pseudogene TRBV3-2) to TRBJ2-1, with unresolved D. CDR3 size: 14 residues. The germline V and J ends were trimmed by 0 bases and 7 bases, with 10 bases remaining between them. The germline V gene encodes CDR1 LGHDT and CDR2 YNNKEL (reference sequence). The CDR3 DNA follows: TGTGCCAGCAGCCAAGATCACCCCCGGAATGAGCAGTTCTTC. Translating gives CASSQDHPRNEQFF.

The V call is TRBV11-2, the J call TRBJ2-1; D uncertain. CDR3 length: 15 residues. The V end was cut by 5 bases, the J end by 0 bases, with 11 bases between. CDR1 and CDR2 from the germline V gene are SGHAT and FQNNGV. CDR3 in DNA: TGTGCCAGCAGCCCGTCTATGAGCTCCTACAATGAGCAGTTCTTC. Its translation is CASSPSMSSYNEQFF. Full variable domain (rest looked up from reference TRBV11-2 and TRBJ2-1): EAGVAQSPRYKIIEKRQSVAFWCNPISGHATLYWYQQILGQGPKLLIQFQNNGVVDDSQLPKDRFSAERLKGVDSTLKIQPAKLEDSAVYLCASSPSMSSYNEQFFGPGTRLTVL.

This chain joins TRBV5-1 and TRBJ2-1; the D gene is possibly TRBD1 (6 bases). This CDR3 region has 14 residues. V shed 4 bases and J shed 12 bases, with 20 bases lying between them. CDR1 SGHRS and CDR2 YFSETQ come from the germline V gene. Written as DNA, the CDR3 is TGCGCCAGCAGCATAGAGCGACAGGACGGGCGGCAGTTCTTC. This encodes CASSIERQDGRQFF.

J is TRBJ2-5 and V is TRBV19, with TRBD2 matching over 10 bases. V trimming: 5 bases; J trimming: 4 bases; junction bases outside the gene matches: 10. CDR1 is LNHDA and CDR2 is SQIVND in the germline V gene (reference sequence). This CDR3 is 16 amino acids long. CDR3 protein: CASSPTRLAGGETQYF. The DNA of the CDR3 is TGTGCCAGTAGTCCTACACGACTAGCGGGTGGAGAGACCCAGTACTTC.

This clone has a single count. This chain links TRBV28 with TRBJ2-4, with a weak D call TRBD2 (6 bases). The germline V and J ends were trimmed by 5 bases and 3 bases, with 29 bases remaining between them. The germline V gene encodes CDR1 MDHEN and CDR2 SYDVKM. The CDR3 runs 20 residues. In DNA, the CDR3 is TGTGCCAGCAGTCCATCCCGACTAGGGTCGGGGGTAGGTGTCAAAAACATTCAGTACTTC. Translated: CASSPSRLGSGVGVKNIQYF.

The chain combines TRBV5-1 with TRBJ2-5; 9 bases are shared with TRBD2. Germline V CDR1 and CDR2: SGHRS, YFSETQ. This CDR3 contains 14 residues. V gave up 0 bases and J gave up 4 bases; unmatched junction bases: 1. The CDR3 DNA follows: TGCGCCAGCAGCTTGGGCGGGGGGGCAGAGACCCAGTACTTC. Translating it yields CASSLGGGAETQYF.

As for this clone: The sample holds other DNA sequences that translate to the same CDR3. The chain has TRBV19 and TRBJ1-2; no definite D call. The V gene's germline CDR1 is LNHDA and CDR2 SQIVND (reference sequence). V lost 7 bases to trimming and J lost 8 bases, with 20 bases between them. The CDR3 runs 14 residues. CDR3 sequence: CASTKPGTNEGYTF. DNA for the CDR3: TGTGCCAGTACCAAGCCAGGCACCAATGAAGGCTACACCTTC.

Only a few counts were recorded for this clone. The V gene is TRBV7-3, the J gene TRBJ1-2; TRBD1 is a possible D gene (6 bases). Trimming took off 3 bases at V and 4 bases at J, with 15 bases between the two ends. Germline V lookup: CDR1 SGHTA, CDR2 FQGTGA. The CDR3 extends over 15 amino acids. CDR3 loop: CASSLGAGASYGYTF. The DNA for the CDR3 is TGTGCCAGCAGCTTGGGGGCAGGGGCTAGCTATGGCTACACCTTC.

This chain joins TRBV9 and TRBJ2-7, with unresolved D. V lost 4 bases and J lost 3, with 5 bases in between. The CDR3 extends over 11 amino acids. Germline CDR1 is SGDLS and CDR2 is YYNGEE. The CDR3 DNA is TGTGCCAGCAGCTTCAGCTACGAGCAGTACTTC. Protein: CASSFSYEQYF.